The sequence of this T cell receptor beta chain was determined in a study of T cells in localized non-small cell lung cancer. Germline V lookup: CDR1 SGHNT, CDR2 YENEEA. Trimming took 2 bases from V and 8 from J; bases not matched to a gene: 11. The CDR3 totals 15 residues. Points from the study as a whole: Those with higher blood T cell density had longer overall survival. When the top 100 tumor clones were examined, a median about 60 of them also appeared in the adjacent lung, which was paired and uninvolved.

Comment on this clone: Its antigen is undetermined.

Using immunoSEQ multiplex PCR, the repertoire was profiled, and TCRdb retains in-frame clones only, with some absent. The sample has around 5,600 clones; around 25% are singletons. This clonotype originated in a female donor older than 55 with stage I lung adenocarcinoma. The starting material was lung tumor tissue, obtained before any cancer treatment. This chain uses TRBV11-3 with TRBJ1-2; 7 bases are shared with TRBD1. The CDR3 loop is CASSLSAGGSGGYTF. In nucleotides, the CDR3 is TGTGCCAGCAGCTTATCAGCAGGGGGTTCTGGCGGCTACACCTTC.